Below are 15 T cell receptor beta chains sequenced from a single sample in a study of neurological immune-mediated disorders. TCRdb processed the 5' RACE reads anew with MiXCR; each CDR3 protein has one entry. The repertoire has roughly 32,000 distinct CDR3 sequences, around 5.9% of them found once; the top ten carry around 2%. The sequenced sample was CD4+ T cells from blood. The receptors stem from a woman between 50 and 59 years old in good health.

This clonotype was counted many times. The V and J genes are TRBV7-2 and TRBJ2-7; D uncertain. CDR1 is SGHTA and CDR2 is FQGNSA in the germline V gene. This CDR3 has 14 amino acids. V was shortened by 0 bases and J by 2 bases, with 8 bases between the two germline ends. DNA for the CDR3: TGTGCCAGCAGCTTAGCGGGAAAGCCCTACGAGCAGTACTTC. Translating it yields CASSLAGKPYEQYF.

This clonotype was seen repeatedly, ten times or more. CDR3 sequence: CSADRTNRLFF. As DNA, the CDR3 is TGCAGTGCCGACAGAACCAATAGGCTGTTCTTC. The V gene is TRBV20-1, the J gene TRBJ2-1, with D possibly matching TRBD1 (5 bases). Between the trimmed V and J ends, which lost 6 bases and 15 bases, there was a span of 18 bases. The CDR3 length is 11 residues. Germline CDR1 and CDR2: DFQATT and SNEGSKA (reference sequence).

The chain uses TRBV30 and TRBJ1-2; D unclear. Per germline, CDR1 GTSNPN and CDR2 SVGIG (reference sequence). V was cut by 2 bases and J by 2 bases, with 12 bases left in between. CDR3 length equals 14 residues. DNA of the CDR3: TGTGCCTGGAGTATATTACAGAAGAACTATGGCTACACCTTC. Its protein product is CAWSILQKNYGYTF.

This clonotype was seen many times. The chain links TRBV19 to TRBJ2-1; the match to TRBD2 covers 14 bases. The CDR3 length is 15 residues. The V gene's germline CDR1 is LNHDA and CDR2 SQIVND (reference sequence). Trimming at V came to 6 bases and at J to 8 bases, leaving 6 bases not matched to a gene. The CDR3 here is CASSPGTSGSDEQFF. For the CDR3, the DNA is TGTGCCAGTAGCCCCGGGACTAGCGGGAGTGATGAGCAGTTCTTC.

This clonotype appeared many times. The V gene is TRBV7-6, the J gene TRBJ2-1; D is ambiguous. The V gene's germline CDR1 is SGHVS and CDR2 FNYEAQ. CDR3 size: 14 residues. V lost 5 bases to trimming and J lost 8 bases, with 16 bases between them. CDR3 protein: CASSRTGPPDEQFF. CDR3 in DNA: TGTGCCAGCAGCCGTACCGGGCCCCCGGATGAGCAGTTCTTC.

This clonotype counts as medium-sized. The CDR3 here is CSGSDRGVTGELFF. The DNA for the CDR3 is TGCAGCGGTAGCGACAGGGGTGTAACTGGGGAGCTGTTTTTT. The genes are TRBV29-1 and TRBJ2-2; 8 bases fit TRBD1. Germline CDR1 SQVTM, CDR2 ANQGSEA. Trimming removed 7 bases from V and 8 bases from J; junction bases left unmatched: 12. CDR3 length equals 14 residues.

This clonotype has a count of ten or more. The chain uses TRBV15 and TRBJ2-1; TRBD2 matches 15 bases. The V gene end was trimmed by 5 bases and the J gene end by 3 bases; junction bases not matched to a gene: 5. Looked up from germline, CDR1 is LNHNV and CDR2 is YYDKDF (reference sequence). CDR3 length: 17 residues. The CDR3 sequence is CATSGGLAGGGYNEQFF. In DNA, the CDR3 is TGTGCCACCAGCGGGGGACTAGCGGGAGGTGGCTACAATGAGCAGTTCTTC.

This clonotype was observed at least ten times. The chain links TRBV18 to TRBJ1-1; D remains ambiguous. V gave up 2 bases and J gave up 1 base, with 11 bases separating them. The germline gives CDR1 KGHSH, CDR2 LQKENI. The CDR3 consists of 15 residues. CDR3 in amino acids: CASSPFQTENTEAFF. As DNA, the CDR3 is TGTGCCAGCTCACCATTTCAGACCGAGAACACTGAAGCTTTCTTT.

This clonotype is categorized as medium-sized (0.01 to 0.1%). The chain employs TRBV10-3 and TRBJ2-1; 14 bases line up with TRBD2. The germline V gene encodes CDR1 ENHRY and CDR2 SYGVKD. After removal of 6 bases from V and 0 bases from J, the junction contained 10 bases not matched to a gene. CDR3 length: 19 residues. CDR3 protein: CAISPGTSGGPDSYNEQFF. The DNA for the CDR3 is TGTGCCATCAGCCCCGGGACTAGCGGGGGTCCTGACTCCTACAATGAGCAGTTCTTC.

This clonotype was found many times. The chain is built from TRBV6-5 and TRBJ1-2; 7 positions match TRBD1. The CDR3 sequence is 15 residues long. Unmatched junction bases numbered 11, after V lost 5 bases and J lost 5 bases. Germline CDR1 and CDR2: MNHEY and SVGAGI. CDR3 residues: CASSPMTGTAYGYTF. CDR3 bases: TGTGCCAGCAGTCCGATGACCGGGACAGCGTATGGCTACACCTTC.

Ten or more counts support this clonotype. V and J are TRBV6-5 and TRBJ1-4; D unclear. V lost 5 bases, J lost 8 bases, and 12 bases lay in between. The CDR3 has 13 residues. The germline CDR1 and CDR2 sequences are MNHEY and SVGAGI. CDR3 in amino acids: CASSRLNREKLFF. Here the CDR3 DNA reads TGTGCCAGCAGTCGCCTTAACAGAGAAAAACTGTTTTTT.

At least ten counts were recorded for this clonotype. The V call is TRBV20-1, the J call TRBJ2-3, with 15 bases identical to TRBD2. Germline trimming cut 0 bases from V and 1 base from J; bases unmatched to any gene: 8. The CDR3 covers 19 residues. Per germline, CDR1 DFQATT and CDR2 SNEGSKA (reference sequence). The CDR3 reads CSAREMGLAGGYRTDTQYF. The DNA of the CDR3 is TGCAGTGCTAGAGAGATGGGACTAGCGGGGGGTTATCGCACAGATACGCAGTATTTT.

This clonotype came up many times. This chain joins TRBV10-3 and TRBJ1-4; D is uncertain. V was cut by 7 bases and J by 0 bases, with 3 bases left in between. Germline CDR1 is ENHRY and CDR2 is SYGVKD. The CDR3 consists of 12 residues. The CDR3 loop is CAIKATNEKLFF. The CDR3 DNA reads as TGTGCCATCAAAGCAACTAATGAAAAACTGTTTTTT.

The DNA of the CDR3 is TGTGCCAGCAGCCAAGCGGCTAGATTGGAGGGGGATACGCAGTATTTT. This sequence encodes CASSQAARLEGDTQYF. The V and J genes are TRBV3-1 and TRBJ2-3, with D possibly being TRBD2 (6 bases). Germline V lookup: CDR1 LGHDT, CDR2 YNNKEL (reference sequence). The CDR3 extends over 16 amino acids. The V end was cut by 1 base, the J end by 6 bases, with 17 bases between.

This clonotype showed up many times. The J gene is TRBJ2-3, the V gene TRBV18, with 15 bases aligning to TRBD2. The CDR3 contains 17 residues. Losses at the gene ends were 3 bases for V and 3 bases for J; bases not matched to a gene: 4. CDR1 is KGHSH, CDR2 LQKENI, per germline. CDR3: CASSPPGTSGRTDTQYF. The CDR3 nucleotides read TGTGCCAGCTCACCCCCTGGGACTAGCGGGAGGACAGATACGCAGTATTTT.